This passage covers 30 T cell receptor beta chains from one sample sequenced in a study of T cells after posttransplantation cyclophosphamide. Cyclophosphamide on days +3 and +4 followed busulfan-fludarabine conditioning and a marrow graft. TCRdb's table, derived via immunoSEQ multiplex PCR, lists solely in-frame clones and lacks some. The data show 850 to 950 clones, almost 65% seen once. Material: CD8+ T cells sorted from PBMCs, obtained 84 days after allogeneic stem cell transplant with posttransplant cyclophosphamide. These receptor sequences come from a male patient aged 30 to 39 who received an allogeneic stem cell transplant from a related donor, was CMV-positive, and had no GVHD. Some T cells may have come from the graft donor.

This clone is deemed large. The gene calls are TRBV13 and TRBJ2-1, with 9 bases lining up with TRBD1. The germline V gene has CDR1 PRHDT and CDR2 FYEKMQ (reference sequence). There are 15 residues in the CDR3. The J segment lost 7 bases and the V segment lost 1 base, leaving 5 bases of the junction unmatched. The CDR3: CASSLETGGVNEQFF. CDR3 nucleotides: TGTGCCAGCAGCTTAGAGACAGGGGGTGTTAATGAGCAGTTCTTC.

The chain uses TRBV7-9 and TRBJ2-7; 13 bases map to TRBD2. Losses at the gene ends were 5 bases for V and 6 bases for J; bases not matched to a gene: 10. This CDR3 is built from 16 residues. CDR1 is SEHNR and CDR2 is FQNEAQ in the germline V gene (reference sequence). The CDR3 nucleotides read TGTGCCAGCAGCCCAGGACTAGCGGGAGTGCCGCTCGAGCAGTACTTC. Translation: CASSPGLAGVPLEQYF.

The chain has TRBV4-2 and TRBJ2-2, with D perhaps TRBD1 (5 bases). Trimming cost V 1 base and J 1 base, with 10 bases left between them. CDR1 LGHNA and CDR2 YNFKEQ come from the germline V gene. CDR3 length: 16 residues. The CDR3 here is CASSQAAQGNTGELFF. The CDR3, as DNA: TGTGCCAGCAGCCAAGCTGCGCAGGGGAACACCGGGGAGCTGTTTTTT.

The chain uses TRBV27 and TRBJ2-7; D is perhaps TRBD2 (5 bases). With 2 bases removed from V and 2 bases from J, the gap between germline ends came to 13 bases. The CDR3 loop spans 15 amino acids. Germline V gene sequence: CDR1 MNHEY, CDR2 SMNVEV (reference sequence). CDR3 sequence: CASSLHGNPAYEQYF. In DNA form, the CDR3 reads TGTGCCAGCAGTTTACACGGGAACCCAGCCTACGAGCAGTACTTC.

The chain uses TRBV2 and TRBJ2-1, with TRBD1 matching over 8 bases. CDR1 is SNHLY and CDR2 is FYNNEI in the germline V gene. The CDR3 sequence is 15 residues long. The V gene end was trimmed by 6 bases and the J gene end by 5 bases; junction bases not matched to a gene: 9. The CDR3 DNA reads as TGTGCCAGCAGCAAACCCGGGACAGGAAACAATGAGCAGTTCTTC. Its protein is CASSKPGTGNNEQFF.

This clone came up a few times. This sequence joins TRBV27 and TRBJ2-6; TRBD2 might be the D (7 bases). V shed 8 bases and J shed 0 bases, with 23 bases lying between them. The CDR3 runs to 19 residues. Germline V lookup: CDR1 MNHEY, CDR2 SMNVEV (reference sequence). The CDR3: CASLPITGGLPSGANVLTF. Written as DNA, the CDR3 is TGTGCCAGCCTCCCGATAACCGGGGGGCTGCCCTCTGGGGCCAACGTCCTGACTTTC.

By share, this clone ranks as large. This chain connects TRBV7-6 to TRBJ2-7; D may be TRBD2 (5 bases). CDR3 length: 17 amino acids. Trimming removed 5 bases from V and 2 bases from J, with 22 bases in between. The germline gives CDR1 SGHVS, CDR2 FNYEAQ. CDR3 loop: CASSPGVGLRATYEQYF. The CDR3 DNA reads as TGTGCCAGCAGCCCTGGGGTGGGGTTGCGGGCCACCTACGAGCAGTACTTC. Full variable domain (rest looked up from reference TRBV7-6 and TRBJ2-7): GAGVSQSPRYKVTKRGQDVALRCDPISGHVSLYWYRQALGQGPEFLTYFNYEAQQDKSGLPNDRFSAERPEGSISTLTIQRTEQRDSAMYRCASSPGVGLRATYEQYFGPGTRLTVT.

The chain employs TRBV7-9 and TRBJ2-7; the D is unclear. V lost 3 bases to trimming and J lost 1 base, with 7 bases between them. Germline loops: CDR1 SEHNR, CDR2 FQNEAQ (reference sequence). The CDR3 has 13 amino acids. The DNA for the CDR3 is TGTGCCAGCAGCTTCCCACTGTCCTACGAGCAGTACTTC. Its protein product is CASSFPLSYEQYF.

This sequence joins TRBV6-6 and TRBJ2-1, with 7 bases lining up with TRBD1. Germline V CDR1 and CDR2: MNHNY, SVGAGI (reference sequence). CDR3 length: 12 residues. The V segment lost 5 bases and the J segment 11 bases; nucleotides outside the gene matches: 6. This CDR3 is CASSATGMKQFF. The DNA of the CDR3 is TGTGCCAGCAGTGCGACAGGGATGAAGCAGTTCTTC.

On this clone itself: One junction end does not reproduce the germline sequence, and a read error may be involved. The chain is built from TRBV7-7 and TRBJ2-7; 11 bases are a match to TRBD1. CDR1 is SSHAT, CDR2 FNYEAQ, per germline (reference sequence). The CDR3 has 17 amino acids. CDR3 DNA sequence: TGTGCTAGCAGCTTAGCCCCCCCCGGGACAGGGGGATACGAGCAGTACTTC. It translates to CASSLAPPGTGGYEQYF. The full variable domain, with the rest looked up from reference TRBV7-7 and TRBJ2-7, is GAGVSQSPRYKVTKRGQDVTLRCDPISSHATLYWYQQALGQGPEFLTYFNYEAQPDKSGLPSDRFSAERPEGSISTLTIQRTEQRDSAMYRCASSLAPPGTGGYEQYFGPGTRLTVT.

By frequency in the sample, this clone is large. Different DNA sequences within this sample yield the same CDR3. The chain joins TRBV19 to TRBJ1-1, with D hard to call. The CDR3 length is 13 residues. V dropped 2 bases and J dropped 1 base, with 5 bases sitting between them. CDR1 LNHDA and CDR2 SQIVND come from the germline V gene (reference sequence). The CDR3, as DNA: TGTGCCAGTAGTATAAACTCGAACACTGAAGCTTTCTTT. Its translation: CASSINSNTEAFF.

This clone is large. The CDR3 spells CASRSRWGGLESPGELFF. In DNA form, the CDR3 reads TGTGCCAGCAGAAGCCGGTGGGGGGGCCTGGAATCACCCGGGGAGCTGTTTTTT. The chain uses TRBV16 and TRBJ2-2; a possible D gene is TRBD2 (7 bases). There are 18 residues in the CDR3. Germline CDR1 KGHSY, CDR2 FQNENV. V was pared by 6 bases and J by 6 bases, with 26 bases between.

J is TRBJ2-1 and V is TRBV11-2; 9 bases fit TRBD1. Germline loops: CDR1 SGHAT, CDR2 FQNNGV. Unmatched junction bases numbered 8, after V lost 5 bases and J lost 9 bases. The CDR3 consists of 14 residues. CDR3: CASSLGQGLGEQFF. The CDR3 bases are TGTGCCAGCAGCCTTGGACAGGGGTTGGGTGAGCAGTTCTTC.

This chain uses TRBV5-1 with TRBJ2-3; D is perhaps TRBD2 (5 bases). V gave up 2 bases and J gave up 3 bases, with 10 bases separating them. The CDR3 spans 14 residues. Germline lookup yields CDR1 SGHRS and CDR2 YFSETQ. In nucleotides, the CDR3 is TGCGCCAGCAGCTTCGGACTGATTACAGATACGCAGTATTTT. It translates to CASSFGLITDTQYF.

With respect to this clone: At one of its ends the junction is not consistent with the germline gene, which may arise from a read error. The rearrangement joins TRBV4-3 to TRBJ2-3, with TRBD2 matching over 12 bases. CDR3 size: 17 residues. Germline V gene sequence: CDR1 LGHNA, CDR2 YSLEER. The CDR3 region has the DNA TGCGTCAGCAGCCACCTGACTAGCGGGAGAGGCACAGATACGCAGTATTTT. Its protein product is CVSSHLTSGRGTDTQYF.

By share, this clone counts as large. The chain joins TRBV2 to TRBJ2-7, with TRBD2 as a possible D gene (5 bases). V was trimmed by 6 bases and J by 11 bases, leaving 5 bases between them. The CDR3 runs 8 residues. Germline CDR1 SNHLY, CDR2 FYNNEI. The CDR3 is CASREEYF. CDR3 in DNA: TGTGCCAGCAGGGAGGAGTACTTC.

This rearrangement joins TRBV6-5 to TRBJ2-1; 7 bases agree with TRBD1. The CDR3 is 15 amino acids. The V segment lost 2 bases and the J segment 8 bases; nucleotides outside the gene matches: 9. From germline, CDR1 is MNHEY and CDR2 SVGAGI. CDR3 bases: TGTGCCAGCAGTTACGAGGGGGCGAATTCGGATGAGCAGTTCTTC. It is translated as CASSYEGANSDEQFF.

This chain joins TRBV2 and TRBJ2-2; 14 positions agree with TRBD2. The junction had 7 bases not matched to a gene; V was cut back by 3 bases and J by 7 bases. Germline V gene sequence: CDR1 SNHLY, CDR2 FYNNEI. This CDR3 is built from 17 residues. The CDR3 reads CASSDRLAGGPNGELFF. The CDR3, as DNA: TGTGCCAGCAGTGATAGACTAGCGGGGGGGCCAAACGGGGAGCTGTTTTTT.

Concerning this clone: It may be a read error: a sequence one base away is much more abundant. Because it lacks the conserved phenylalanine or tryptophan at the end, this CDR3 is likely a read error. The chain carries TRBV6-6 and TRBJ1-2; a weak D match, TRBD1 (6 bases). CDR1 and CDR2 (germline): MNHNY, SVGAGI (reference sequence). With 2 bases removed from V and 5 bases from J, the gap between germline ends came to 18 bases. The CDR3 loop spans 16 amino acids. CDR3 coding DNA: TGTGCCAGCAGTTACGGGATACGGACAGAACTATATGGCTACACCTAC. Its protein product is CASSYGIRTELYGYTY.

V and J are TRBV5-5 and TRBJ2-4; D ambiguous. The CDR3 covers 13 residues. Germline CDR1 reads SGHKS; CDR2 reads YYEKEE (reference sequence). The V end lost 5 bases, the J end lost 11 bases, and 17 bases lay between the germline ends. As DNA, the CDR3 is TGTGCCAGCAGGTACGAGCCTTCTGTCCTTCAGTACTTC. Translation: CASRYEPSVLQYF.

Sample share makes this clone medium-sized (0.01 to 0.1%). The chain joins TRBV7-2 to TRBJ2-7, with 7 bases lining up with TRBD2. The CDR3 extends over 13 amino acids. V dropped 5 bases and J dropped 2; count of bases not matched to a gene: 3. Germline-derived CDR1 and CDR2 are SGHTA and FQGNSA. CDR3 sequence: CASSPSGPYEQYF. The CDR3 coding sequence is TGTGCCAGCAGCCCTAGCGGACCCTACGAGCAGTACTTC.

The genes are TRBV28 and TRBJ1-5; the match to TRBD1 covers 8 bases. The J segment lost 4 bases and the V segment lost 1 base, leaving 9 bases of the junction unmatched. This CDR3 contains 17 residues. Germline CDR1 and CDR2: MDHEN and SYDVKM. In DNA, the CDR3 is TGTGCCAGCAGTTTATTAATCGGACAGGGAGGGAATCAGCCCCAGCATTTT. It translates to CASSLLIGQGGNQPQHF.

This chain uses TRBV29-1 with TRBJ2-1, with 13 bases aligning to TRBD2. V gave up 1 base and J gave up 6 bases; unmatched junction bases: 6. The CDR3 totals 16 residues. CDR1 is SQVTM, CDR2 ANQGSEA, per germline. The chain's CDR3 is CSVEGTSGSVGNEQFF. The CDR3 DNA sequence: TGCAGCGTTGAAGGGACTAGCGGGAGCGTAGGCAATGAGCAGTTCTTC.

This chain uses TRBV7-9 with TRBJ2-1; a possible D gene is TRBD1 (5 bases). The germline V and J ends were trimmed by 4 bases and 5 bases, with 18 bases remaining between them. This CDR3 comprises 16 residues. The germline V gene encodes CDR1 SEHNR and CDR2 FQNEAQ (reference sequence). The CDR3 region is CASSYVGQPKNNEQFF. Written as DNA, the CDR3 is TGTGCCAGCAGCTACGTTGGACAACCCAAGAACAATGAGCAGTTCTTC.

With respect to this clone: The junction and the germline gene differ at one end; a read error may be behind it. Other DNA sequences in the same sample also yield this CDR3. The CDR3 sequence is CSAHRGSEAFF. DNA of the CDR3: TGCAGTGCCCACCGGGGGTCTGAAGCCTTCTTT. The rearrangement joins TRBV20-1 to TRBJ1-1, with a possible D match to TRBD1 (5 bases). The germline V gene has CDR1 DFQATT and CDR2 SNEGSKA (reference sequence). This CDR3 spans 11 amino acids.

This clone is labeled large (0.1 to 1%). In DNA form, the CDR3 reads TGTGCCAGCAGTTACCGGGACAGACACACAGATACGCAGTATTTT. It specifies CASSYRDRHTDTQYF. The V and J genes are TRBV6-5 and TRBJ2-3; 7 positions agree with TRBD1. There are 15 residues in the CDR3. V trimming: 2 bases; J trimming: 2 bases; junction bases outside the gene matches: 4. Per the germline V gene, CDR1 is MNHEY and CDR2 is SVGAGI.

CDR3 protein: CASSRPRTKNTEAFF. The CDR3 coding sequence is TGTGCCAGCTCCCGCCCCAGGACTAAGAACACTGAAGCTTTCTTT. The V gene is TRBV5-4, the J gene TRBJ1-1; D unresolved. The CDR3 is 15 amino acids. Germline CDR1 is SGHNT and CDR2 is YYREEE (reference sequence). Between the trimmed V and J ends, which lost 7 bases and 1 base, there was a span of 17 bases.

DNA for the CDR3: TGTGCCAGCAGTTTAACTAGCGGGGGGATAGAGACCCAGTACTTC. Translated: CASSLTSGGIETQYF. The rearrangement uses TRBV27 and TRBJ2-5; 12 positions match TRBD2. The germline V gene has CDR1 MNHEY and CDR2 SMNVEV (reference sequence). J gave up 4 bases and V 2 bases, and 2 bases lay outside the gene matches. CDR3 length: 15 residues.

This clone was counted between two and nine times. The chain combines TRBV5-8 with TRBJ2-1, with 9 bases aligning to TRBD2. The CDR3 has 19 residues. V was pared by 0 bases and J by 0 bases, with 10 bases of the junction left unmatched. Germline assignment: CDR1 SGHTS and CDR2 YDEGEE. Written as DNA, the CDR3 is TGTGCCAGCAGCTTGGAGAGTAGCGGGAGTTTCCGCTCCTACAATGAGCAGTTCTTC. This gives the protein CASSLESSGSFRSYNEQFF.

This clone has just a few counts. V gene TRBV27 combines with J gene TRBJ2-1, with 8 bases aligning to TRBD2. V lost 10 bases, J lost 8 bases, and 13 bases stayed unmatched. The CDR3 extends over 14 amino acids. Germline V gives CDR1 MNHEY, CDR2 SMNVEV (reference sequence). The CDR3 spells CAISAAGGVDEQFF. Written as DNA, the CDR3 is TGTGCCATCAGCGCGGCGGGAGGCGTGGATGAGCAGTTCTTC.